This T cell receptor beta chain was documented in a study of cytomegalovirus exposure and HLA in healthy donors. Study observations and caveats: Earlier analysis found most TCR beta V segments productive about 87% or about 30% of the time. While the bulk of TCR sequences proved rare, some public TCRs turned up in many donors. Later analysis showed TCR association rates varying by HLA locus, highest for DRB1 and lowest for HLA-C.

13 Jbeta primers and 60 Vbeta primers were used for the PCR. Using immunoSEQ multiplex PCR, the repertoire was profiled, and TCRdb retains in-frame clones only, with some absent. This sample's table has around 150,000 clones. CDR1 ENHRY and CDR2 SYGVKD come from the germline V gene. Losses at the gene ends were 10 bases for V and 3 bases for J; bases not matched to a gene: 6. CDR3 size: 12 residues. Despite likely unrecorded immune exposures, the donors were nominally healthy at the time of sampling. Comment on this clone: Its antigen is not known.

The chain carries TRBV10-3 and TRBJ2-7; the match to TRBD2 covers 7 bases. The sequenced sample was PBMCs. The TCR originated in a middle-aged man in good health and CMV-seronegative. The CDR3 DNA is TGTGCCACAACGGGGGGAGGCTACGAGCAGTACTTC. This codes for CATTGGGYEQYF.